A selection of T cell receptor beta chains follows, all from one sample in a study of identical twins. TCRdb itself ran the 5' RACE reads through MiXCR, one entry per CDR3 protein. The sample holds roughly 350,000 distinct CDR3 sequences; approximately 8.7% are singletons and the top ten take approximately 8.9%. Sequencing used naive T cells sorted from blood. The receptors here all came from a woman between 45 and 60 years old in good health. CDR3s include the opening cysteine and the closing phenylalanine or tryptophan. The D gene is left open where the match is weak. The size entry is marked missing in some rows and otherwise reads once, few, many or a size class.

J gene,D gene,clone size,V gene,CDR3 protein,CDR3 DNA
TRBJ2-7,NA,few,TRBV19,CASSTPSDNYEQYF,TGTGCCAGTAGTACCCCCTCGGACAACTACGAGCAGTACTTC
TRBJ2-3,NA,few,TRBV7-2,CATNQGGDTQYF,TGTGCCACCAACCAAGGTGGCGATACGCAGTATTTT
TRBJ2-3,NA,NA,TRBV29-1,CSVEAGFTQYF,TGCAGCGTTGAAGCAGGATTTACGCAGTATTTT
TRBJ1-2,NA,many,TRBV12-3/TRBV12-4,CASSLGGSNGYTF,TGTGCCAGCAGTTTAGGGGGTTCAAATGGCTACACCTTC
TRBJ2-5,NA,NA,TRBV6-5,CASSNPAPVETQYF,TGTGCCAGCAGTAACCCGGCCCCCGTGGAGACCCAGTACTTC
TRBJ2-2,NA,NA,TRBV4-1,CASSQPRLVPGELFF,TGCGCCAGCAGCCAACCCCGACTGGTCCCCGGGGAGCTGTTTTTT
TRBJ2-2,NA,many,TRBV12-3/TRBV12-4,CASRSRDTNTGELFF,TGTGCCAGCAGGTCCCGGGACACGAACACCGGGGAGCTGTTTTTT
TRBJ2-2,NA,many,TRBV12-3/TRBV12-4,CASSLSAGELFF,TGTGCCAGCAGTTTGTCGGCCGGGGAGCTGTTTTTT
TRBJ1-1,TRBD1,few,TRBV20-1,CSARDPGTGVSYDFF,TGCAGTGCTAGAGATCCCGGGACAGGCGTGTCTTATGATTTCTTT
TRBJ2-7,TRBD1,many,TRBV25-1,CASSSGTDTYEQYF,TGTGCCAGCAGTTCTGGGACAGACACCTACGAGCAGTACTTC
TRBJ2-1,TRBD2,many,TRBV6-2/TRBV6-3,CASSYSLAGGNNEQFF,TGTGCCAGCAGTTACTCTCTAGCGGGAGGGAACAATGAGCAGTTCTTC
TRBJ2-3,NA,NA,TRBV20-1,CSAYGATDTQYF,TGCAGCGCTTACGGGGCCACAGATACGCAGTATTTT
TRBJ2-6,TRBD1,NA,TRBV15,CATSRAGQGGANVLTF,TGTGCCACCAGCAGAGCGGGACAGGGAGGGGCCAACGTCCTGACTTTC
TRBJ2-6,TRBD1,few,TRBV5-1,CASSLRTGRTGANVLTF,TGCGCCAGCAGCTTGCGGACAGGGAGGACTGGGGCCAACGTCCTGACTTTC
TRBJ2-1,TRBD2,NA,TRBV11-3,CASSPPRGGLAGVSNEQFF,TGTGCCAGCAGCCCCCCCCGCGGGGGACTAGCGGGAGTTTCCAATGAGCAGTTCTTC
TRBJ2-1,NA,NA,TRBV3-1,CASSRTTNEQFF,TGTGCCAGCAGCCGGACGACCAATGAGCAGTTCTTC
TRBJ1-2,NA,NA,TRBV25-1,CASSDQRGKNYGYTF,TGTGCCAGCAGTGATCAGAGGGGGAAAAACTATGGCTACACCTTC
TRBJ2-1,NA,few,TRBV6-7,CASSTTKSSYNEQFF,TGTGCCAGCAGCACAACAAAATCCTCCTACAATGAGCAGTTCTTC
TRBJ2-3,TRBD2,NA,TRBV12-3/TRBV12-4,CASSSPGLAVLTDTQYF,TGTGCCAGCAGTTCCCCGGGACTAGCGGTCCTCACAGATACGCAGTATTTT
TRBJ2-1,NA,many,TRBV5-1,CASSSDSNNEQFF,TGCGCCAGCAGCAGTGACAGCAACAATGAGCAGTTCTTC
TRBJ1-1,NA,many,TRBV20-1,CSAISRLSNTEAFF,TGCAGTGCTATTAGCCGACTGTCGAACACTGAAGCTTTCTTT
TRBJ2-1,TRBD2,NA,TRBV24-1,CATSDSGAGVYNEQFF,TGTGCCACCAGTGACTCCGGAGCGGGAGTCTACAATGAGCAGTTCTTC
TRBJ1-5,NA,NA,TRBV3-1,CASSRRLGGDQPQHF,TGTGCCAGCAGCCGCAGACTGGGAGGGGATCAGCCCCAGCATTTT
TRBJ2-1,TRBD2,few,TRBV4-1,CASSQDPASGRAGMNEQFF,TGCGCCAGCAGCCAAGATCCGGCTAGCGGGAGAGCCGGGATGAATGAGCAGTTCTTC
TRBJ2-5,TRBD2,NA,TRBV7-8,CASSLLRGREGPGTQYF,TGTGCCAGCAGCTTATTGCGGGGGCGGGAGGGCCCAGGGACCCAGTACTTC
TRBJ2-2,NA,many,TRBV29-1,CSVSGTTTGELFF,TGCAGCGTGAGCGGGACAACCACCGGGGAGCTGTTTTTT
TRBJ2-1,TRBD2,NA,TRBV30,CAWSDGLADNEQFF,TGTGCCTGGAGTGATGGACTAGCCGACAATGAGCAGTTCTTC
TRBJ2-5,NA,NA,TRBV7-9,CASSLGQNQETQYF,TGTGCCAGCAGCTTAGGCCAGAACCAAGAGACCCAGTACTTC
TRBJ2-2,TRBD2,few,TRBV7-2,CASSPGAGGTGELFF,TGTGCCAGCAGCCCTGGGGCGGGAGGAACCGGGGAGCTGTTTTTT
TRBJ2-7,NA,NA,TRBV6-5,CASSYSSVREQYF,TGTGCCAGCAGTTACTCGAGTGTCCGAGAGCAGTACTTC
TRBJ2-2,NA,NA,TRBV27,CASSLSGVHTGELFF,TGTGCCAGCAGTTTATCAGGGGTCCACACCGGGGAGCTGTTTTTT
TRBJ1-1,NA,few,TRBV12-3/TRBV12-4,CASVPWVNTEAFF,TGTGCCAGCGTGCCCTGGGTGAACACTGAAGCTTTCTTT
TRBJ2-6,NA,few,TRBV21-1,CASSKAQGQGASGANVLTF,TGTGCCAGCAGCAAAGCCCAGGGACAGGGAGCTTCTGGGGCCAACGTCCTGACTTTC
TRBJ2-1,TRBD1,few,TRBV29-1,CSVEERLTGGLQFF,TGCAGCGTTGAAGAACGCCTGACAGGGGGGCTGCAGTTCTTC
TRBJ2-1,NA,few,TRBV9,CASSVGGKRDNEQFF,TGTGCCAGCAGCGTAGGCGGGAAGCGGGACAATGAGCAGTTCTTC
TRBJ1-2,NA,many,TRBV7-9,CASRLSGKNYGYTF,TGTGCCAGCAGACTTAGTGGGAAAAACTATGGCTACACCTTC
TRBJ2-1,TRBD2,many,TRBV6-5,CASSYAGLAGGEKGYNEQFF,TGTGCCAGCAGTTACGCCGGGCTAGCGGGAGGTGAGAAGGGCTACAATGAGCAGTTCTTC
TRBJ2-5,TRBD1,few,TRBV27,CASSLISGQGLETQYF,TGTGCCAGCAGTTTAATTTCGGGACAGGGCTTGGAGACCCAGTACTTC
TRBJ2-7,TRBD1,few,TRBV5-1,CASSLVRDSGTEQYF,TGCGCCAGCAGCTTGGTTCGGGACAGTGGGACCGAGCAGTACTTC
TRBJ2-6,NA,NA,TRBV5-1,CASSLGQVVGANVLTF,TGCGCCAGCAGCTTGGGACAGGTTGTTGGGGCCAACGTCCTGACTTTC
TRBJ2-7,TRBD2,many,TRBV10-3,CAISGLAGLYEQYF,TGTGCCATCAGTGGACTAGCGGGACTTTACGAGCAGTACTTC
TRBJ2-3,NA,few,TRBV4-1,CASSQARGRGSTDTQYF,TGCGCCAGCAGCCAAGCGCGCGGAAGGGGTAGCACAGATACGCAGTATTTT
TRBJ1-1,NA,few,TRBV20-1,CSARVGGGGHTEAFF,TGCAGTGCTAGAGTCGGGGGGGGAGGGCACACTGAAGCTTTCTTT
TRBJ2-2,TRBD2,few,TRBV29-1,CSVGGLVASGELFF,TGCAGCGTTGGGGGACTAGTTGCCTCCGGGGAGCTGTTTTTT
TRBJ2-1,TRBD2,NA,TRBV7-9,CASSFPTLAGGPYNEQFF,TGTGCCAGCAGCTTCCCAACCCTAGCGGGAGGGCCCTACAATGAGCAGTTCTTC
TRBJ2-5,TRBD1,NA,TRBV6-5,CASSPNRGQTQYF,TGTGCCAGCAGTCCCAACAGGGGGCAGACCCAGTACTTC
TRBJ2-5,TRBD2,few,TRBV2,CASSGLAGAQETQYF,TGTGCCAGCAGCGGACTAGCGGGAGCTCAAGAGACCCAGTACTTC
TRBJ2-1,NA,few,TRBV7-6,CASSLVLGSNEQFF,TGTGCCAGCAGCTTAGTGCTTGGCAGCAATGAGCAGTTCTTC
TRBJ2-2,NA,few,TRBV29-1,CSAVKGNTGELFF,TGCAGCGCTGTAAAGGGGAACACCGGGGAGCTGTTTTTT
TRBJ2-2,NA,few,TRBV6-5,CASTSDSTGELFF,TGTGCCAGCACTTCCGACAGCACCGGGGAGCTGTTTTTT
TRBJ2-3,NA,many,TRBV12-3/TRBV12-4,CASSPGLEISTDTQYF,TGTGCCAGCAGTCCGGGACTGGAAATAAGCACAGATACGCAGTATTTT
TRBJ2-1,TRBD2,NA,TRBV7-8,CASRFLAGSEEQFF,TGTGCCAGCAGGTTCTTAGCGGGATCCGAGGAGCAGTTCTTC
TRBJ2-7,TRBD2,many,TRBV6-5,CASSPGLAGGEQYF,TGTGCCAGCAGCCCGGGACTAGCGGGAGGCGAGCAGTACTTC
TRBJ2-3,NA,few,TRBV29-1,CSVGTVLVDTQYF,TGCAGCGTCGGGACCGTACTCGTAGATACGCAGTATTTT